This record concerns one T cell receptor (beta chain) sequence. This specimen comes from a study of T cells after yellow fever vaccination. With 3 bases removed from V and 0 bases from J, the gap between germline ends came to 12 bases. Looked up from germline, CDR1 is DFQATT and CDR2 is SNEGSKA (reference sequence). The CDR3 contains 15 residues. TCRdb recomputed calls from the 5' RACE reads with MiXCR, one row per CDR3 protein. The profile covers some 27,000 distinct CDR3 sequences, with 6.3% appearing a single time and around a quarter taken by the ten largest. The clonotype was recovered from a man aged 25-40 years who received the YFV17D yellow fever vaccine. V and J are TRBV20-1 and TRBJ2-4; D call uncertain. Sequencing used PBMCs, either bulk or a sorted T-cell subset (CD4+, CD8+, memory, or dextramer-sorted; not recorded which), obtained on the day of the yellow fever booster vaccination. The CDR3 here is CSARIQTLAKNIQYF. The CDR3 nucleotides are TGCAGTGCTAGGATCCAAACCCTAGCCAAAAACATTCAGTACTTC.